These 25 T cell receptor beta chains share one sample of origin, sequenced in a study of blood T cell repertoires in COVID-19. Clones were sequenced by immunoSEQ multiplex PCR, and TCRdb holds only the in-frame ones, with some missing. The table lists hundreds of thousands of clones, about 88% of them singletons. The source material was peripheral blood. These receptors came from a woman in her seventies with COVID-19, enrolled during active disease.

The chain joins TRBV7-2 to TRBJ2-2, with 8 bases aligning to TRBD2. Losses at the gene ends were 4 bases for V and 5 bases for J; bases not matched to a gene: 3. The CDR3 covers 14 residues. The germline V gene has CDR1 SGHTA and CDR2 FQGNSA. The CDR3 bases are TGTGCCAGCAGCTGGACTAGCCGGACCGGGGAGCTGTTTTTT. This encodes CASSWTSRTGELFF.

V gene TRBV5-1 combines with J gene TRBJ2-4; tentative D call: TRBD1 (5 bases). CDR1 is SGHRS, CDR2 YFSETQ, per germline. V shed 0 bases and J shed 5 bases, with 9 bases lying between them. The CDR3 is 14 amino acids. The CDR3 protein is CASSLATGENIQYF. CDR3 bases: TGCGCCAGCAGCTTGGCTACAGGAGAAAACATTCAGTACTTC.

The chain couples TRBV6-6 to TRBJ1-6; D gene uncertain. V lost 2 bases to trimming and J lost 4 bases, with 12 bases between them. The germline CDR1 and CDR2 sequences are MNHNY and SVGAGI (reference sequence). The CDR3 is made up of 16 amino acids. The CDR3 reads CASSYPPERYNSPLHF. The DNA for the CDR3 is TGTGCCAGCAGTTACCCGCCAGAACGATATAATTCACCCCTCCACTTT.

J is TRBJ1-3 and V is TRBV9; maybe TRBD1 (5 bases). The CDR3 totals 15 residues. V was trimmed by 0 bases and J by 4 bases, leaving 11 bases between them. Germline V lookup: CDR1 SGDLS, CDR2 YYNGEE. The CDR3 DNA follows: TGTGCCAGCAGCGTAGACGGGGGAGAAGGAAACACCATATATTTT. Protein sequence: CASSVDGGEGNTIYF.

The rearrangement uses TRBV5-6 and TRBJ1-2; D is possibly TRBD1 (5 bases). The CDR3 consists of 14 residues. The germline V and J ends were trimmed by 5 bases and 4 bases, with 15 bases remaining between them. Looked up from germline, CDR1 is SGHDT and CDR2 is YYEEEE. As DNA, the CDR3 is TGTGCCAGCAGACCGGGACTTTTTTCCTATGGCTACACCTTC. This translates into CASRPGLFSYGYTF.

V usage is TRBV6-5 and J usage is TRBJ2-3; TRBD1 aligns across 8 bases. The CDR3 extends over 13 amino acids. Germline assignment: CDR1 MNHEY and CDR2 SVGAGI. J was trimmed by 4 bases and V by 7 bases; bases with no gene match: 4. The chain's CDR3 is CASTGQGADTQYF. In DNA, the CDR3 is TGTGCCAGCACCGGACAGGGTGCAGATACGCAGTATTTT.

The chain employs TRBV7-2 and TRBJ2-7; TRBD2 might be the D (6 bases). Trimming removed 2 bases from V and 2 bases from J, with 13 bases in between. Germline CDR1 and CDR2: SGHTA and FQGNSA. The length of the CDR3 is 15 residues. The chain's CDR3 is CASSLSGVGAYEQYF. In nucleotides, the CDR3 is TGTGCCAGCAGCTTATCGGGGGTCGGGGCCTACGAGCAGTACTTC.

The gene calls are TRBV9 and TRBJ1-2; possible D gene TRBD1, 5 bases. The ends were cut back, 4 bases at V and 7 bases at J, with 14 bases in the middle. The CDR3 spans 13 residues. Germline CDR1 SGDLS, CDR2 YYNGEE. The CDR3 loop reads CASSPGFLGGYTF. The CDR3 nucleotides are TGTGCCAGCAGCCCAGGGTTCCTGGGTGGCTACACCTTC. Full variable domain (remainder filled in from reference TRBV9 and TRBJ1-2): DSGVTQTPKHLITATGQRVTLRCSPRSGDLSVYWYQQSLDQGLQFLIQYYNGEERAKGNILERFSAQQFPDLHSELNLSSLELGDSALYFCASSPGFLGGYTFGSGTRLTVV.

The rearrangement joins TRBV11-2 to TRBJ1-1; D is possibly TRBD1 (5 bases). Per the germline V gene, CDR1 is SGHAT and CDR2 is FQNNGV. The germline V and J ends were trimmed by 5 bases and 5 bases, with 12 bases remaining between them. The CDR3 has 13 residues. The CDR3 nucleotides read TGTGCCAGCAGCCTCCGCGGGGGTACTGAAGCTTTCTTT. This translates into CASSLRGGTEAFF.

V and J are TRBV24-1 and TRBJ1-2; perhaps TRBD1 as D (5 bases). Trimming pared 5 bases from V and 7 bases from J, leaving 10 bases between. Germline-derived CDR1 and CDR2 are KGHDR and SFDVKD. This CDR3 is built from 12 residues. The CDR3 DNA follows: TGTGCCACCAGTGTAGGGGATTTTGGCTACACCTTC. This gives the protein CATSVGDFGYTF.

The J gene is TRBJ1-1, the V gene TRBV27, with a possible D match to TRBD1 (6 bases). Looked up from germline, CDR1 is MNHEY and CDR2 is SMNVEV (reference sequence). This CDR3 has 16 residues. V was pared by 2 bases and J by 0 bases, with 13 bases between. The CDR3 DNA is TGTGCCAGCAGTTTAAGAATGGACAGTTTGAACACTGAAGCTTTCTTT. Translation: CASSLRMDSLNTEAFF.

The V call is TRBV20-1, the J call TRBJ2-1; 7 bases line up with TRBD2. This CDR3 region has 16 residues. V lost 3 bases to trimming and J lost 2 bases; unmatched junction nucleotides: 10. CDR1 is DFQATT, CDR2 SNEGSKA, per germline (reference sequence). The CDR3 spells CSASNVLAATYNEQFF. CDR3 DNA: TGCAGTGCTAGTAACGTCCTAGCGGCAACCTACAATGAGCAGTTCTTC.

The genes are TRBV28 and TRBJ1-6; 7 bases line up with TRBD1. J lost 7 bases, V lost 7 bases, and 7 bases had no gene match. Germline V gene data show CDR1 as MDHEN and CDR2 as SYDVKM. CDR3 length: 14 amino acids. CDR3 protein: CASITDRDNSPLHF. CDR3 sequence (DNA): TGTGCCAGCATCACCGACAGGGACAATTCACCCCTCCACTTT. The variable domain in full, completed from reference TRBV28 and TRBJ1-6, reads DVKVTQSSRYLVKRTGEKVFLECVQDMDHENMFWYRQDPGLGLRLIYFSYDVKMKEKGDIPEGYSVSREKKERFSLILESASTNQTSMYLCASITDRDNSPLHFGNGTRLTVT.

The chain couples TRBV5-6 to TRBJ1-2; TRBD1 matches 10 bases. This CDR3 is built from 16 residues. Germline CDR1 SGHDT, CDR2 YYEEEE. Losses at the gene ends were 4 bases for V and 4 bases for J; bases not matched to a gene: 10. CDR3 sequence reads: CASSTSGTGAPYGYTF. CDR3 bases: TGTGCCAGCAGCACTTCCGGGACAGGGGCCCCCTATGGCTACACCTTC. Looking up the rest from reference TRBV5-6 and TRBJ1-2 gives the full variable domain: DAGVTQSPTHLIKTRGQQVTLRCSPKSGHDTVSWYQQALGQGPQFIFQYYEEEERQRGNFPDRFSGHQFPNYSSELNVNALLLGDSALYLCASSTSGTGAPYGYTFGSGTRLTVV.

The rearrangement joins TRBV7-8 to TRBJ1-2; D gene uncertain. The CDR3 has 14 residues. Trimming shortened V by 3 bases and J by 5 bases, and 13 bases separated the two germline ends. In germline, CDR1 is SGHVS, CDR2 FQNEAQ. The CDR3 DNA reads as TGTGCCAGCAGCTTTGGAGGCAGATTGTATGGCTACACCTTC. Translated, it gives CASSFGGRLYGYTF.

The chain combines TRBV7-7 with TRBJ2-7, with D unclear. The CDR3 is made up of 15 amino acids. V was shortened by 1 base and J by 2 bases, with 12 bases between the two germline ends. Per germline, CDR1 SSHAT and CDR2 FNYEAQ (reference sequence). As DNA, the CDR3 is TGTGCCAGCAGCTTAGGGGCAGGCCCAGCCTACGAGCAGTACTTC. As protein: CASSLGAGPAYEQYF.

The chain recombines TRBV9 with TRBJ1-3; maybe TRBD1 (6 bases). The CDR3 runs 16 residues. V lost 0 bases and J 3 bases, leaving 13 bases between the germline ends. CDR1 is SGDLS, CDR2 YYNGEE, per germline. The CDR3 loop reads CASSVEGGILGNTIYF. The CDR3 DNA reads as TGTGCCAGCAGCGTAGAAGGGGGAATTCTTGGAAACACCATATATTTT.

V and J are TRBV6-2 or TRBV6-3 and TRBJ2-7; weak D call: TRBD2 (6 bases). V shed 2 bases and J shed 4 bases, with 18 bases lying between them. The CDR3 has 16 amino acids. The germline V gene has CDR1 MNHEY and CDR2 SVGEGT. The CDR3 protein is CASSYRERFLIYEQYF. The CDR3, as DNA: TGTGCCAGCAGTTACCGGGAGAGGTTCCTAATATACGAGCAGTACTTC.

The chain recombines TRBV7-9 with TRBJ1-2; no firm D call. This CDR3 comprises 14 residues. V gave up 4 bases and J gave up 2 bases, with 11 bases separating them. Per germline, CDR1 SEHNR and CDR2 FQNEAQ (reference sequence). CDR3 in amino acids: CASSYSQQNYGYTF. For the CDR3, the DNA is TGTGCCAGCAGCTATTCACAGCAGAACTATGGCTACACCTTC.

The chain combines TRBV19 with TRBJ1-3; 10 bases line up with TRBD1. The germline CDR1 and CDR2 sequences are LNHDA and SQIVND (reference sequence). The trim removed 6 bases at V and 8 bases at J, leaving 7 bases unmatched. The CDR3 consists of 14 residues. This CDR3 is CASSATGGSDTIYF. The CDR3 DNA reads TGTGCCAGTAGCGCGACAGGGGGCTCGGACACCATATATTTT. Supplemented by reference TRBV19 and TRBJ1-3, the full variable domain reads DGGITQSPKYLFRKEGQNVTLSCEQNLNHDAMYWYRQDPGQGLRLIYYSQIVNDFQKGDIAEGYSVSREKKESFPLTVTSAQKNPTAFYLCASSATGGSDTIYFGEGSWLTVV.

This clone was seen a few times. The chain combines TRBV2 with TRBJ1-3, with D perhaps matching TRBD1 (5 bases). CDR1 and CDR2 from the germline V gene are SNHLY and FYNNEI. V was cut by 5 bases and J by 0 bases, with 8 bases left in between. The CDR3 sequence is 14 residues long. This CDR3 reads CASSFGGSGNTIYF. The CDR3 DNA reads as TGTGCCAGCAGTTTCGGGGGCTCTGGAAACACCATATATTTT.

Here the CDR3 reads CASSQDLGRGNEQYF. The CDR3 DNA sequence: TGTGCCAGCAGCCAAGATCTCGGCAGGGGAAACGAGCAGTACTTC. The V and J genes are TRBV3-1 (or the pseudogene TRBV3-2) and TRBJ2-7; perhaps TRBD1 as D (6 bases). Germline lookup yields CDR1 LGHDT and CDR2 YNNKEL (reference sequence). There are 15 residues in the CDR3. Deletions cut 0 bases from V and 5 bases from J, with 14 bases between.

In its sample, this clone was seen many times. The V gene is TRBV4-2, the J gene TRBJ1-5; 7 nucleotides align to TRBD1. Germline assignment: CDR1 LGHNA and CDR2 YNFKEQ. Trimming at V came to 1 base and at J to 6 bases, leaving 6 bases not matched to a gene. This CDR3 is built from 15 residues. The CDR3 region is CASSQGPTGIQPQHF. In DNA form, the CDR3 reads TGTGCCAGCAGCCAAGGTCCGACAGGGATTCAGCCCCAGCATTTT.

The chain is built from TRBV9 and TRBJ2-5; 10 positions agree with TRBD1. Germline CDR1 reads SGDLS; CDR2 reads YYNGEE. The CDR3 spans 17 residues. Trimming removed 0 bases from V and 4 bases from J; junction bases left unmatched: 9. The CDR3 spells CASSVVGDRGTRETQYF. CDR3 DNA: TGTGCCAGCAGCGTAGTGGGGGACAGGGGTACGAGAGAGACCCAGTACTTC.

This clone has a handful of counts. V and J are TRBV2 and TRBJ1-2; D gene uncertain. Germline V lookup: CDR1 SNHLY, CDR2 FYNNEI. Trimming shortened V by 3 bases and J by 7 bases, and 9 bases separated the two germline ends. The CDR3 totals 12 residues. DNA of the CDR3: TGTGCCAGCAGTGAGCAGGAAGTTGGCTACACCTTC. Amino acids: CASSEQEVGYTF. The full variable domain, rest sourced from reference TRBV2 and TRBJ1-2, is EPEVTQTPSHQVTQMGQEVILRCVPISNHLYFYWYRQILGQKVEFLVSFYNNEISEKSEIFDDQFSVERPDGSNFTLKIRSTKLEDSAMYFCASSEQEVGYTFGSGTRLTVV.